A single sample is the source of the 2 T cell receptor beta chains below, sequenced in a study of prognosis after radiotherapy for stage I lung cancer. With two-round multiplex PCR, TCR beta CDR3 sequences were amplified from genomic DNA. Primers specific to each TRBV and TRBJ gene drove first-round PCR. TCRdb re-called the multiplex PCR reads with MiXCR, one entry per CDR3 protein. Here the sample spans fewer than 20,000 distinct CDR3 sequences, around three fifths being singletons. This specimen was PBMCs, taken before or after stereotactic body radiation therapy (not recorded which). These receptors all stem from a donor aged 50 or older with non-small cell lung cancer.

This chain links TRBV20-1 with TRBJ2-7; D possibly corresponds to TRBD2 (5 bases). V was clipped by 1 base and J by 3 bases, with 13 bases between them. The germline V gene encodes CDR1 DFQATT and CDR2 SNEGSKA (reference sequence). CDR3 size: 14 residues. The CDR3, as DNA: TGCAGTGCTAGAGCCCTATCTGAGGGCTACGAGCAGTACTTC. This gives the protein CSARALSEGYEQYF.

V is TRBV20-1 and J is TRBJ2-3; 10 nucleotides align to TRBD2. Per the germline V gene, CDR1 is DFQATT and CDR2 is SNEGSKA (reference sequence). The V segment lost 4 bases and the J segment 0 bases; nucleotides outside the gene matches: 4. This CDR3 is built from 15 residues. The CDR3 region is CSAKGTSASTDTQYF. For the CDR3, the DNA is TGCAGTGCTAAAGGGACTAGCGCTAGCACAGATACGCAGTATTTT.